The next 24 T cell receptor beta chains were all read from a single sample in a study of control samples from healthy donors and cancer patients. Repertoires were generated with immunoSEQ multiplex PCR, while TCRdb's copy carries only in-frame clones and drops some. Here the sample spans about 94,000 clones, about nine tenths being singletons. Sequencing was performed on blood. The receptor set was obtained from a woman younger than 35 in good health.

J is TRBJ2-7 and V is TRBV6-5; D is perhaps TRBD1 (5 bases). The CDR3 runs to 12 residues. Germline values: CDR1 MNHEY, CDR2 SVGAGI. V lost 8 bases and J lost 3, with 11 bases in between. CDR3 region: CASETENYEQYF. CDR3 bases: TGTGCCAGCGAGACAGAAAACTACGAGCAGTACTTC.

The chain joins TRBV18 to TRBJ2-7; 7 bases are shared with TRBD2. This CDR3 is built from 16 residues. Germline CDR1 and CDR2: KGHSH and LQKENI. The V segment lost 3 bases and the J segment 0 bases; nucleotides outside the gene matches: 8. In DNA form, the CDR3 reads TGTGCCAGCTCACCTGCTGGCGGGGGTCGCTCCTACGAGCAGTACTTC. Its translation is CASSPAGGGRSYEQYF.

The chain is built from TRBV2 and TRBJ2-7; no clear D gene. Germline V gene lookup returns CDR1 SNHLY and CDR2 FYNNEI. The ends were cut back, 3 bases at V and 2 bases at J, with 11 bases in the middle. The CDR3 has 14 residues. CDR3 region: CASSEAQTTYEQYF. The CDR3 DNA follows: TGTGCCAGCAGTGAGGCTCAGACAACCTACGAGCAGTACTTC.

V is TRBV19 and J is TRBJ1-5; a weak D match, TRBD1 (6 bases). The CDR3 has 13 amino acids. Germline lookup yields CDR1 LNHDA and CDR2 SQIVND (reference sequence). V lost 5 bases, J lost 7 bases, and 12 bases lay in between. The CDR3 DNA follows: TGTGCCAGTAGTGACACAGGGCGGCAGCCCCAGCATTTT. It is translated as CASSDTGRQPQHF.

This chain connects TRBV12-3 or TRBV12-4 to TRBJ1-1; perhaps TRBD1 as D (6 bases). The V end lost 6 bases, the J end lost 4 bases, and 12 bases lay between the germline ends. The CDR3 has 13 amino acids. CDR3 region: CASSPQGVTEAFF. The DNA of the CDR3 is TGTGCCAGCAGCCCACAGGGAGTCACTGAAGCTTTCTTT.

The V and J genes are TRBV9 and TRBJ2-4, with 8 bases matching TRBD1. This CDR3 comprises 14 residues. The germline V gene has CDR1 SGDLS and CDR2 YYNGEE. The V and J ends lost 3 bases and 5 bases, in that order; junction bases with no gene match: 4. As DNA, the CDR3 is TGTGCCAGCAGCGGACAGGGGTACGAAAACATTCAGTACTTC. It specifies CASSGQGYENIQYF.

The chain carries TRBV4-2 and TRBJ2-1; tentatively, D is TRBD2 (6 bases). The germline V gene encodes CDR1 LGHNA and CDR2 YNFKEQ. This CDR3 spans 14 amino acids. V gave up 4 bases and J gave up 6 bases, with 13 bases separating them. As DNA, the CDR3 is TGTGCCAGCAGCCCGGGGGAGTGGGTCAATGAGCAGTTCTTC. As protein: CASSPGEWVNEQFF.

This chain uses TRBV19 with TRBJ1-5; tentatively, D is TRBD1 (6 bases). The CDR3 extends over 18 amino acids. Deletions cut 4 bases from V and 1 base from J, with 20 bases between. Germline assignment: CDR1 LNHDA and CDR2 SQIVND (reference sequence). The DNA of the CDR3 is TGTGCCAGTAGTAGCCAACAGGGACCCCGTACCAGCAATCAGCCCCAGCATTTT. It encodes CASSSQQGPRTSNQPQHF.

Remarks on this clone: Mismatch with germline at one junction end may stem from a read error. The J gene is TRBJ1-3, the V gene TRBV7-6, with TRBD1 matching over 8 bases. CDR3 length: 16 residues. In germline, CDR1 is SGHVS, CDR2 FNYEAQ. The CDR3 DNA is TGTGCCAGCAGCTTAGCGGAGGACAGGGCTGGGAACACCATATATTTT. Translation: CASSLAEDRAGNTIYF.

The genes are TRBV9 and TRBJ1-1; D might be TRBD1 (5 bases). The V end lost 3 bases, the J end lost 4 bases, and 13 bases lay between the germline ends. In germline, CDR1 is SGDLS, CDR2 YYNGEE. This CDR3 is built from 14 residues. The CDR3 DNA is TGTGCCAGCAGCGCCGACAGTTATCTCACTGAAGCTTTCTTT. As protein: CASSADSYLTEAFF.

The genes are TRBV27 and TRBJ1-1; D gene uncertain. The CDR3 loop spans 14 amino acids. Germline assignment: CDR1 MNHEY and CDR2 SMNVEV (reference sequence). The V gene lost 2 bases and the J gene lost 3 bases, with 10 bases spanning the gap. In DNA, the CDR3 is TGTGCCAGCAGTTTAAAGACACCCTACACTGAAGCTTTCTTT. Protein: CASSLKTPYTEAFF.

The rearrangement links TRBV4-1 to TRBJ1-3, with D unresolved. CDR3 size: 12 residues. Trimming left V 5 bases short and J 4 bases short, with 6 bases between. The germline CDR1 and CDR2 sequences are MGHRA and YSYEKL. The CDR3 loop reads CASSGWGNTIYF. CDR3 DNA sequence: TGCGCCAGCAGCGGTTGGGGAAACACCATATATTTT.

This sequence joins TRBV15 and TRBJ1-1, with a tentative D call TRBD1 (5 bases). The CDR3 is made up of 13 amino acids. V lost 6 bases and J lost 1, with 9 bases in between. CDR1 LNHNV and CDR2 YYDKDF come from the germline V gene (reference sequence). CDR3 residues: CATSSDRNTEAFF. The CDR3 coding sequence is TGTGCCACCAGTAGTGACAGGAACACTGAAGCTTTCTTT.

This clone showed up just once. V is TRBV5-6 and J is TRBJ2-7; no reliable D call. Trimming removed 4 bases from V and 3 bases from J, with 11 bases in between. Germline CDR1 reads SGHDT; CDR2 reads YYEEEE. This CDR3 is built from 13 residues. CDR3 sequence reads: CASSVPVGYEQYF. The CDR3 nucleotides are TGTGCCAGCAGCGTCCCGGTTGGCTACGAGCAGTACTTC.

This clone was seen ten or more times. The chain joins TRBV6-5 to TRBJ2-4; 7 bases map to TRBD1. With 11 bases clipped from V and 0 bases from J, the junction kept 10 bases outside the gene matches. From germline, CDR1 is MNHEY and CDR2 SVGAGI. The CDR3 is 15 residues long. CDR3 sequence: CAPRPRQGAKNIQYF. The CDR3 DNA reads TGTGCCCCAAGACCCCGACAGGGAGCCAAAAACATTCAGTACTTC.

V usage is TRBV6-1 and J usage is TRBJ2-5; D may be TRBD1 (6 bases). The V and J ends lost 3 bases and 2 bases respectively, with 7 bases between them. The CDR3 consists of 13 residues. The germline CDR1 and CDR2 sequences are MNHNS and SASEGT. Written as DNA, the CDR3 is TGTGCCAGCAGTGATGGACAGCAAGAGACCCAGTACTTC. Translating gives CASSDGQQETQYF.

This clone has only one observation. The rearrangement links TRBV27 to TRBJ2-5; weak D call: TRBD1 (5 bases). The V gene lost 6 bases and the J gene lost 6 bases, with 17 bases spanning the gap. The CDR3 runs to 14 residues. Germline CDR1 and CDR2: MNHEY and SMNVEV (reference sequence). The CDR3 bases are TGTGCCAGCAGAGGGGTAATAGGTAGTCAGACCCAGTACTTC. Amino acids: CASRGVIGSQTQYF.

A single count supports this clone. This chain joins TRBV29-1 and TRBJ1-3; tentatively, D is TRBD1 (6 bases). The CDR3 totals 19 residues. V was shortened by 0 bases and J by 1 base, with 22 bases between the two germline ends. From germline, CDR1 is SQVTM and CDR2 ANQGSEA. The CDR3 nucleotides are TGCAGCGTTGAAGAGGGGGCCGGACCCAAATTGCTTTCTGGAAACACCATATATTTT. This sequence encodes CSVEEGAGPKLLSGNTIYF. The complete variable domain, with remaining parts taken from reference TRBV29-1 and TRBJ1-3, reads SAVISQKPSRDICQRGTSLTIQCQVDSQVTMMFWYRQQPGQSLTLIATANQGSEATYESGFVIDKFPISRPNLTFSTLTVSNMSPEDSSIYLCSVEEGAGPKLLSGNTIYFGEGSWLTVV.

This clone turned up a few times. The chain recombines TRBV9 with TRBJ2-7, with D possibly TRBD1 on 6 matching bases. This CDR3 contains 15 residues. Germline CDR1 SGDLS, CDR2 YYNGEE. V lost 4 bases to trimming and J lost 6 bases, with 20 bases between them. DNA for the CDR3: TGTGCCAGCAGCCCTCGACAGGATCGGGGTGGCGAGCAGTACTTC. This translates into CASSPRQDRGGEQYF.

This sequence joins TRBV9 and TRBJ1-4; a weak D match, TRBD1 (5 bases). In germline, CDR1 is SGDLS, CDR2 YYNGEE. This CDR3 is 15 amino acids long. The V end was cut by 0 bases, the J end by 3 bases, with 9 bases between. DNA for the CDR3: TGTGCCAGCAGCGTAGAAGGGGTTCCTAATGAAAAACTGTTTTTT. This codes for CASSVEGVPNEKLFF.

This clone was counted a single time. The rearrangement links TRBV5-1 to TRBJ1-1; tentatively, D is TRBD1 (5 bases). CDR1 is SGHRS and CDR2 is YFSETQ in the germline V gene. This CDR3 has 14 residues. With 3 bases removed from V and 3 bases from J, the gap between germline ends came to 12 bases. The CDR3 protein is CASSSEGSDTEAFF. The CDR3 DNA follows: TGCGCCAGCAGCTCCGAGGGGTCGGACACTGAAGCTTTCTTT.

J is TRBJ2-7 and V is TRBV5-5; D unresolved. Germline V gene sequence: CDR1 SGHKS, CDR2 YYEKEE (reference sequence). The V gene lost 6 bases and the J gene lost 3 bases, with 10 bases spanning the gap. The CDR3 contains 12 residues. The CDR3 sequence: CASTQSIYEQYF. DNA for the CDR3: TGTGCCAGCACCCAATCGATCTACGAGCAGTACTTC.

The chain has TRBV7-3 and TRBJ2-3, with TRBD2 identical over 8 bases. V shed 2 bases and J 5 bases; nucleotides not matched to a gene: 3. Germline CDR1 reads SGHTA; CDR2 reads FQGTGA. The CDR3 covers 14 residues. The CDR3 DNA reads as TGTGCCAGCAGCTTAGGCCTAGCGGGAGATACGCAGTATTTT. Protein sequence: CASSLGLAGDTQYF.

Only one count was recorded for this clone. CDR3 sequence reads: CASNRGSYNQPQHF. The CDR3 nucleotides are TGTGCCAGTAATCGGGGGTCTTACAATCAGCCCCAGCATTTT. The rearrangement joins TRBV19 to TRBJ1-5; D may be TRBD1 (5 bases). This CDR3 has 14 amino acids. Trimming removed 7 bases at V and 3 bases at J, with 13 bases between. CDR1 is LNHDA, CDR2 SQIVND, per germline (reference sequence).